In its sample, the clone carrying this TCR beta chain was seen a few times. Unique molecular identifiers were incorporated during preparation of the TCRbeta library. TCRdb passed the PCR reads through MiXCR, listing each CDR3 protein once. The table shows tens of thousands of distinct CDR3 sequences, with over 12% occurring only once. This sample was included in a study of T-cell reconstitution after alpha-beta-depleted transplantation in children. The germline V gene has CDR1 LGHNA and CDR2 YSLEER. The CDR3 extends over 17 amino acids. With V trimmed by 4 bases and J by 0 bases, 6 bases remained unmatched.

Material: PBMCs, mostly from graft donor cells, obtained 180 days after TCRalphabeta/CD19-depleted stem cell transplant. The receptor was isolated from a male patient aged 2 to 10 who had a stem cell transplant for acute lymphoblastic leukemia, so the T cells may come from the graft donor. This sequence joins TRBV4-3 and TRBJ2-4; TRBD1 aligns across 10 bases. Here the CDR3 DNA reads TGCGCCAGCAGCCGGTCCGGGACAGGGGTAGCCAAAAACATTCAGTACTTC. Protein product: CASSRSGTGVAKNIQYF.